The 9 T cell receptor beta chains given below trace back to one sample, sequenced in a study of T cells in Graves' hyperthyroidism and ophthalmopathy. RNA transcripts yielded amplified TCR beta CDR3 regions. The HTBI primer set drove a first-round RT-PCR of the TCR CDR3. TCRdb used MiXCR to reprocess the multiplex PCR reads, holding one entry per CDR3 protein. The sample contains a few hundred thousand distinct CDR3 sequences, around 20% of which appear only once. The sample consisted of blood. All receptors come from a man aged 50-60 years with Graves' ophthalmopathy.

This CDR3 is CASSLLRGTGELFF. For the CDR3, the DNA is TGTGCCAGCAGTTTATTACGGGGCACCGGGGAGCTGTTTTTT. The chain links TRBV28 to TRBJ2-2; perhaps TRBD2 as D (5 bases). Germline CDR1 is MDHEN and CDR2 is SYDVKM. Trimming took 1 base from V and 4 from J, leaving 7 bases between them. The CDR3 consists of 14 residues.

This clonotype was found a few times. V is TRBV11-2 and J is TRBJ2-6; D possibly corresponds to TRBD1 (5 bases). CDR1 and CDR2 (germline): SGHAT, FQNNGV. Deletions cut 3 bases from V and 0 bases from J, with 6 bases between. This CDR3 has 15 amino acids. The CDR3 sequence is CASSLTVSGANVLTF. CDR3 DNA: TGTGCCAGCAGCTTGACAGTCTCTGGGGCCAACGTCCTGACTTTC. The whole variable domain, remainder taken from reference TRBV11-2 and TRBJ2-6, is EAGVAQSPRYKIIEKRQSVAFWCNPISGHATLYWYQQILGQGPKLLIQFQNNGVVDDSQLPKDRFSAERLKGVDSTLKIQPAKLEDSAVYLCASSLTVSGANVLTFGAGSRLTVL.

This clonotype was seen only a few times. The V and J genes are TRBV27 and TRBJ1-2; no reliable D call. V was shortened by 6 bases and J by 2 bases, with 22 bases between the two germline ends. Germline V gives CDR1 MNHEY, CDR2 SMNVEV (reference sequence). This CDR3 has 17 amino acids. CDR3 DNA sequence: TGTGCCAGCAGAAAGGAGGGATTTACCTTGGGGAACTATGGCTACACCTTC. Protein: CASRKEGFTLGNYGYTF.

This clonotype was counted between two and nine times. The chain employs TRBV5-5 and TRBJ1-5; a possible D gene is TRBD1 (6 bases). The CDR3 is made up of 14 amino acids. V lost 5 bases, J lost 5 bases, and 14 bases lay in between. The germline CDR1 and CDR2 sequences are SGHKS and YYEKEE (reference sequence). CDR3: CASSSFRGHQPQHF. The CDR3 DNA sequence: TGTGCCAGCAGTTCGTTCCGGGGGCATCAGCCCCAGCATTTT.

This clonotype was detected a few times. As DNA, the CDR3 is TGTGCCAGCAGTTTTAGGCAAAATTCACCCCTCCACTTT. Translated, it gives CASSFRQNSPLHF. J is TRBJ1-6 and V is TRBV12-3 or TRBV12-4; unclear D gene. V was shortened by 3 bases and J by 7 bases, with 7 bases between the two germline ends. The CDR3 runs 13 residues.

The V and J genes are TRBV6-1 and TRBJ2-6, with no clear D. The CDR3 loop spans 15 amino acids. The ends were cut back, 5 bases at V and 0 bases at J, with 8 bases in the middle. The germline gives CDR1 MNHNS, CDR2 SASEGT. CDR3 protein: CASSQADSGANVLTF. CDR3 sequence (DNA): TGTGCCAGCAGTCAGGCCGACTCTGGGGCCAACGTCCTGACTTTC.

The genes are TRBV30 and TRBJ2-7; D remains ambiguous. CDR3 size: 13 residues. Trimming removed 1 base at V and 2 bases at J, with 9 bases between. Per the germline V gene, CDR1 is GTSNPN and CDR2 is SVGIG (reference sequence). CDR3 residues: CAWSAGPPYEQYF. CDR3 nucleotides: TGTGCCTGGAGTGCGGGCCCCCCCTACGAGCAGTACTTC.

In regard to this clonotype: This may be a read error: a much more frequent sequence differs by one nucleotide. V and J are TRBV11-1 and TRBJ1-1; D is perhaps TRBD1 (5 bases). Germline V gene data show CDR1 as SGHAT and CDR2 as FQDESV (reference sequence). Between the trimmed V and J ends, which lost 5 bases and 8 bases, there was a span of 21 bases. The CDR3 has 15 amino acids. The CDR3 DNA follows: TGTGCCAGCAGCCCTGATAGGGACCTGCGTCGGGAAGCTTTCTTT. The encoded protein is CASSPDRDLRREAFF.

This clonotype occurred a few times. V gene TRBV30 combines with J gene TRBJ2-3; D gene ambiguous. In germline, CDR1 is GTSNPN, CDR2 SVGIG (reference sequence). Trimming removed 4 bases from V and 0 bases from J, with 2 bases in between. CDR3 length equals 11 residues. The CDR3 sequence: CAWTSTDTQYF. In DNA, the CDR3 is TGTGCCTGGACTAGCACAGATACGCAGTATTTT. The full variable domain, its missing parts supplied by reference TRBV30 and TRBJ2-3, is SQTIHQWPATLVQPVGSPLSLECTVEGTSNPNLYWYRQAAGRGLQLLFYSVGIGQISSEVPQNLSASRPQDRQFILSSKKLLLSDSGFYLCAWTSTDTQYFGPGTRLTVL.